This note documents a single T cell receptor beta chain sequence. The antigen it recognizes is unknown. No base qualities exist here, and no much larger clone lies one base off it. Enrolling through a virtual design, the prospective study's participants ranged in age from roughly 18 to 95 years and lived across 24 United States geographic areas. In the prospective study, participants were assigned to cohorts based on the clinical history participants reported in a screening survey and a study questionnaire. For ImmuneRACE Cohort 3, a participant was defined as recovered based on two consecutive negative NP/OP PCR tests, clearance by a healthcare professional, or resolution of symptoms. In the prospective study, whole blood, serum and a nasopharyngeal or oropharyngeal swab were collected from each participant by mobile phlebotomists. Additional blood draws and questionnaires over an approximately 2-month period could optionally be provided by prospective study participants. Prospective study blood samples were shipped either frozen or at room temperature before DNA extraction.

These data are taken from a study of blood T cell repertoires in COVID-19 (dated by TCRdb to the early 2020s). Study-wide context: Collaborator samples came from the United States, Italy and Spain and covered acute and convalescent phases of COVID-19. The material from the prospective study consisted of cDNA or gDNA derived from T cells, B-cell-depleted T cells, or PBMCs. Samples were obtained from the ongoing ImmuneRACE study (first 160 participants) and from 1,200 or so subjects provided by 6 global collaborators. HLA class I and class II types, where available, came from metadata supplied by the sample provider rather than from assay-based typing. Deeply sampled blood TCRbeta repertoires from subjects exposed to, actively infected with, or recovered from COVID-19 were included in the dataset. Sample metadata almost always included a de-identified subject ID, COVID-19 status, age in years and sex. The repertoires were released in a freely available public database intended as a resource for research on the immune response to SARS-CoV-2. What the work shows at the level of the full study, not this receptor alone: Clinical and demographic metadata were provided uncurated, with the amount varying by source and participant.

The immunoSEQ Assay, a bias-controlled multiplex PCR, was used to amplify TCRbeta CDR3 regions from genomic DNA. Turning to the authors' computational methods: Nucleated cell counts per sample were estimated from amplification of reference gene primers within the assay. Sequence reads were collapsed and filtered to measure the absolute abundance of every unique TCRbeta CDR3 rearrangement. For each sample, productive Simpson clonality was calculated by taking the square root of Simpson's diversity index across productive rearrangements. TCRdb re-hosts the immuneACCESS table, in-frame sequences only. Its copies lack some clones; in the studies checked, an unresolved V gene accounts for under half of them, and the cause for the rest is not known. That table gives V, J and clone size, and the DNA gave D and trimming. The table for this sample lists about 370,000 clones; 85% to 90% of them were counted only once. Roughly 1% of the sample goes to the ten largest clones.

Trimming at the junction amounts to 3 bases on V and 3 bases on J, and the germline ends lie 8 bases apart. Inclusive of the bounding cysteine and phenylalanine, the CDR3 is 13 residues long. Only CDR3 DNA remains: 39 bases, in frame from the first base. The germline V gene (reference sequence) provides CDR1 LGHDT and CDR2 YNNKEL. The chain was built from TRBV3-1 (or the pseudogene TRBV3-2) and TRBJ1-1; matching of 5 bases hints at TRBD1 as the D gene. This clonotype was sampled from a man in his late teens or twenties who had recovered from COVID-19. What was sequenced was PBMCs or T cells enriched from blood (not recorded which). The CDR3 region has the sequence CASSHRGDTEAFF. Here is the DNA: TGTGCCAGCAGCCATCGGGGGGACACTGAAGCTTTCTTT.